Following are 22 T cell receptor beta chains from one sample sequenced in a study of OX40 agonist ivuxolimab in advanced cancers. The data were produced by immunoSEQ multiplex PCR, yet TCRdb's version contains in-frame clones alone and is incomplete. The table lists 48,000 or so clones, around nine tenths of them singletons. Source: CD4+ or CD8+ T cells sorted from blood, taken in a trial of the OX40 agonist ivuxolimab. These receptors all stem from an adult with an advanced solid tumor such as melanoma, head and neck, liver or kidney cancer.

The V call is TRBV7-9, the J call TRBJ2-7; 7 positions agree with TRBD1. The J segment lost 7 bases and the V segment lost 4 bases, leaving 13 bases of the junction unmatched. Germline V gene lookup returns CDR1 SEHNR and CDR2 FQNEAQ (reference sequence). The CDR3 loop spans 15 amino acids. The CDR3, as DNA: TGTGCCAGCAGCTCAAGACCGGGACAGACACAAGAGCAGTACTTC. It is translated as CASSSRPGQTQEQYF.

The chain uses TRBV7-2 and TRBJ1-2; D unclear. Germline CDR1 reads SGHTA; CDR2 reads FQGNSA. Trimming shortened V by 6 bases and J by 7 bases, and 18 bases separated the two germline ends. The CDR3 has 14 residues. The CDR3 sequence: CASRPPSGLGGYTF. The CDR3 DNA follows: TGTGCCAGCAGGCCCCCCTCGGGGTTGGGTGGCTACACCTTC.

The CDR3 spells CASSIPQGNEKLFF. Here the CDR3 DNA reads TGTGCCAGTAGTATTCCCCAGGGAAATGAAAAACTGTTTTTT. The V and J genes are TRBV19 and TRBJ1-4; the D gene is possibly TRBD1 (5 bases). Germline V gene data show CDR1 as LNHDA and CDR2 as SQIVND (reference sequence). The CDR3 is 14 residues long. Trimming took 3 bases from V and 5 from J, leaving 10 bases between them.

The chain combines TRBV5-1 with TRBJ2-4; TRBD2 is a possible D gene (5 bases). This CDR3 is built from 15 residues. The germline CDR1 and CDR2 sequences are SGHRS and YFSETQ. V was pared by 0 bases and J by 9 bases, with 16 bases between. The CDR3 loop is CASSLGFVGAGIQYF. CDR3 nucleotides: TGCGCCAGCAGCTTGGGGTTCGTGGGTGCGGGCATTCAGTACTTC. The full variable domain, in which reference TRBV5-1 and TRBJ2-4 provide the parts outside the CDR3, is KAGVTQTPRYLIKTRGQQVTLSCSPISGHRSVSWYQQTPGQGLQFLFEYFSETQRNKGNFPGRFSGRQFSNSRSEMNVSTLELGDSALYLCASSLGFVGAGIQYFGAGTRLSVL.

This chain's CDR3 is CASSSEGRQGTDTQYF. CDR3 bases: TGTGCCAGTAGCTCAGAGGGGAGACAGGGGACAGATACGCAGTATTTT. The chain recombines TRBV19 with TRBJ2-3; TRBD1 agrees at 8 bases. Losses at the gene ends were 6 bases for V and 3 bases for J; bases not matched to a gene: 11. CDR1 and CDR2 from the germline V gene are LNHDA and SQIVND (reference sequence). This CDR3 is built from 16 residues. Looking up the rest from reference TRBV19 and TRBJ2-3 gives the full variable domain: DGGITQSPKYLFRKEGQNVTLSCEQNLNHDAMYWYRQDPGQGLRLIYYSQIVNDFQKGDIAEGYSVSREKKESFPLTVTSAQKNPTAFYLCASSSEGRQGTDTQYFGPGTRLTVL.

This sequence joins TRBV19 and TRBJ2-6; no definite D call. Germline V gene data show CDR1 as LNHDA and CDR2 as SQIVND (reference sequence). The CDR3 has 13 amino acids. The ends were cut back, 10 bases at V and 4 bases at J, with 11 bases in the middle. CDR3: CATSTAGANVLTF. CDR3 nucleotides: TGTGCCACCTCGACCGCCGGGGCCAACGTCCTGACTTTC.

This chain uses TRBV7-2 with TRBJ2-1; 8 bases match TRBD1. Germline trimming cut 1 base from V and 8 bases from J; bases unmatched to any gene: 7. CDR1 and CDR2 from the germline V gene are SGHTA and FQGNSA. The CDR3 covers 15 residues. The CDR3: CASSLVQGARDEQFF. The CDR3 DNA is TGTGCCAGCAGCTTAGTCCAGGGGGCGCGTGATGAGCAGTTCTTC.

J is TRBJ2-7 and V is TRBV11-2, with D possibly matching TRBD1 (6 bases). Germline CDR1 and CDR2: SGHAT and FQNNGV. V lost 6 bases to trimming and J lost 0 bases, with 12 bases between them. This CDR3 is 14 amino acids long. This chain's CDR3 is CASSRQGSSYEQYF. In DNA, the CDR3 is TGTGCCAGCAGTCGCCAGGGGTCCTCCTACGAGCAGTACTTC.

V usage is TRBV7-3 and J usage is TRBJ1-4; 7 nucleotides agree with TRBD1. The CDR3 runs 15 residues. V trimming: 4 bases; J trimming: 8 bases; junction bases outside the gene matches: 10. CDR1 and CDR2 from the germline V gene are SGHTA and FQGTGA. The CDR3: CASSSLTGKGEKLFF. The CDR3 coding sequence is TGTGCCAGCAGCTCCCTGACAGGGAAGGGAGAAAAACTGTTTTTT.

A few counts support this clone. V usage is TRBV30 and J usage is TRBJ1-3; a weak D match, TRBD1 (6 bases). The CDR3 extends over 15 amino acids. The ends were cut back, 0 bases at V and 2 bases at J, with 11 bases in the middle. Germline CDR1 is GTSNPN and CDR2 is SVGIG (reference sequence). The CDR3 region is CAWSVQGGPGNTIYF. CDR3 DNA sequence: TGTGCCTGGAGTGTACAGGGCGGACCTGGAAACACCATATATTTT.

Only one count was recorded for this clone. This chain connects TRBV21-1 to TRBJ1-6; the table's D gene call, TRBD1, was not cross checked with the DNA. TRBV21-1 is a pseudogene segment. The CDR3 contains 13 residues. The CDR3 reads CASSKGRGATLHF. The CDR3 DNA is TGTGCCAGCAGCAAAGGAAGGGGCGCAACCCTCCACTTT.

The V and J genes are TRBV19 and TRBJ1-5; no firm D call. With 3 bases removed from V and 3 bases from J, the gap between germline ends came to 9 bases. CDR3 length equals 14 residues. The germline V gene has CDR1 LNHDA and CDR2 SQIVND (reference sequence). The CDR3 DNA reads as TGTGCCAGTAGTATTGAAACATCCAATCAGCCCCAGCATTTT. It is translated as CASSIETSNQPQHF.

The rearrangement links TRBV4-1 to TRBJ2-7; D possibly corresponds to TRBD1 (5 bases). V shed 4 bases and J shed 5 bases, with 12 bases lying between them. The CDR3 consists of 13 residues. CDR1 and CDR2 from the germline V gene are MGHRA and YSYEKL. In DNA, the CDR3 is TGCGCCAGCAGCCCAATCGACAGAAACGAGCAGTACTTC. Translating it yields CASSPIDRNEQYF.

The chain couples TRBV7-9 to TRBJ2-7; 7 nucleotides align to TRBD1. Germline assignment: CDR1 SEHNR and CDR2 FQNEAQ (reference sequence). The junction had 6 bases not matched to a gene; V was cut back by 5 bases and J by 2 bases. The CDR3 spans 14 residues. The CDR3 protein is CASSARQGPYEQYF. CDR3 coding DNA: TGTGCCAGCAGCGCCCGACAGGGACCCTACGAGCAGTACTTC. The full variable domain, with the rest looked up from reference TRBV7-9 and TRBJ2-7, is DTGVSQNPRHKITKRGQNVTFRCDPISEHNRLYWYRQTLGQGPEFLTYFQNEAQLEKSRLLSDRFSAERPKGSFSTLEIQRTEQGDSAMYLCASSARQGPYEQYFGPGTRLTVT.

This chain connects TRBV7-2 to TRBJ2-7; possible D gene TRBD2, 6 bases. Germline V gives CDR1 SGHTA, CDR2 FQGNSA. V was trimmed by 4 bases and J by 5 bases, leaving 15 bases between them. This CDR3 contains 14 residues. In nucleotides, the CDR3 is TGTGCCAGCAGCTCCTTCGGGGGACCAGACGAGCAGTACTTC. It translates to CASSSFGGPDEQYF.

This clone was observed a single time. The J gene is TRBJ1-2, the V gene TRBV5-4; possible D gene TRBD1, 5 bases. CDR1 is SGHNT, CDR2 YYREEE, per germline (reference sequence). Trimming cost V 2 bases and J 5 bases, with 10 bases left between them. The CDR3 covers 13 residues. The chain's CDR3 is CASSLAGQYGYTF. The CDR3 nucleotides are TGTGCCAGCAGCTTAGCAGGGCAATATGGCTACACCTTC.

The rearrangement uses TRBV6-5 and TRBJ2-2, with D unresolved. The length of the CDR3 is 14 residues. CDR1 is MNHEY, CDR2 SVGAGI, per germline. V was cut by 0 bases and J by 1 base, with 3 bases left in between. CDR3 in amino acids: CASSYSMNTGELFF. The DNA for the CDR3 is TGTGCCAGCAGTTACTCGATGAACACCGGGGAGCTGTTTTTT.

The V gene is TRBV7-9, the J gene TRBJ2-7, with D possibly being TRBD1 (5 bases). This CDR3 has 13 amino acids. V dropped 2 bases and J dropped 5 bases, with 10 bases sitting between them. Per the germline V gene, CDR1 is SEHNR and CDR2 is FQNEAQ (reference sequence). In DNA form, the CDR3 reads TGTGCCAGCAGCTTACCCGGACACCACGAGCAGTACTTC. This sequence encodes CASSLPGHHEQYF. The complete variable domain, with remaining parts taken from reference TRBV7-9 and TRBJ2-7, reads DTGVSQNPRHKITKRGQNVTFRCDPISEHNRLYWYRQTLGQGPEFLTYFQNEAQLEKSRLLSDRFSAERPKGSFSTLEIQRTEQGDSAMYLCASSLPGHHEQYFGPGTRLTVT.

The V gene is TRBV6-1, the J gene TRBJ2-1; TRBD1 might be the D (6 bases). CDR3 length: 16 residues. CDR1 MNHNS and CDR2 SASEGT come from the germline V gene. Trimming cost V 3 bases and J 2 bases, with 14 bases left between them. This CDR3 reads CASSELGQTPYNEQFF. As DNA, the CDR3 is TGTGCCAGCAGTGAGCTCGGACAGACCCCCTACAATGAGCAGTTCTTC.

The gene calls are TRBV5-1 and TRBJ2-3; either TRBD1 or TRBD2 may supply D (6 bases each). CDR3 length: 15 amino acids. Trimming pared 2 bases from V and 6 bases from J, leaving 16 bases between. Germline V lookup: CDR1 SGHRS, CDR2 YFSETQ. CDR3 protein: CASSFGRPGVDTQYF. CDR3 nucleotides: TGCGCCAGCAGCTTCGGGAGACCAGGGGTCGATACGCAGTATTTT.

The chain joins TRBV29-1 to TRBJ1-2, with 10 bases matching TRBD1. The V segment lost 3 bases and the J segment 8 bases; nucleotides outside the gene matches: 6. Germline V lookup: CDR1 SQVTM, CDR2 ANQGSEA. The CDR3 is made up of 13 amino acids. DNA for the CDR3: TGCAGCGTTGATAGGGACAGGGGCAACGGCTACACCTTC. This encodes CSVDRDRGNGYTF.

The chain joins TRBV7-9 to TRBJ2-5, with D uncertain. Germline lookup yields CDR1 SEHNR and CDR2 FQNEAQ (reference sequence). V was trimmed by 1 base and J by 3 bases, leaving 6 bases between them. The CDR3 runs 13 residues. CDR3 DNA sequence: TGTGCCAGCAGCTTAGGGCAGGAAGAGACCCAGTACTTC. Translating it yields CASSLGQEETQYF.